These T cell receptor beta chains were read from a single sample in a study of blood T cell repertoires in COVID-19. The data were produced by immunoSEQ multiplex PCR, yet TCRdb's version contains in-frame clones alone and is incomplete. This repertoire shows over 250,000 clones, approximately 89% found once; its top ten account for about 10%. Sequencing was carried out using peripheral blood. Receptors were obtained from a middle-aged man who had recovered from COVID-19. Each CDR3 is given with its conserved first and last residue. Fields, in order: J gene, V gene, D gene, clone size, CDR3 protein, CDR3 DNA. The D gene is left open where the match is weak. Not every row has a clone size; where given, it reads once, few, many or a size class.

TRBJ2-3,TRBV9,NA,NA,CASSVGVGRSTDTQYF,TGTGCCAGCAGCGTAGGCGTCGGGAGAAGCACAGATACGCAGTATTTT
TRBJ1-3,TRBV5-1,TRBD1,NA,CASSDQTGSNTIYF,TGCGCCAGCAGCGACCAGACAGGGTCAAACACCATATATTTT
TRBJ1-1,TRBV6-5,TRBD1,NA,CASSLRDRGRSEAFF,TGTGCCAGCAGTCTCCGGGACAGGGGGCGTTCTGAAGCTTTCTTT
TRBJ2-7,TRBV27,TRBD1,NA,CASSERTGDYEQYF,TGTGCCAGCAGCGAGAGGACAGGGGACTACGAGCAGTACTTC
TRBJ2-7,TRBV5-5,NA,few,CASSADSQQYF,TGTGCCAGCAGCGCAGACAGCCAGCAGTACTTC
TRBJ2-7,TRBV6-5,TRBD2,NA,CASRRLAGGYEQYF,TGTGCCAGCAGGAGACTAGCGGGGGGCTACGAGCAGTACTTC
TRBJ2-1,TRBV7-8,NA,NA,CASSLDRGLWNEQFF,TGTGCCAGCAGCTTAGATCGGGGTTTGTGGAATGAGCAGTTCTTC
TRBJ2-3,TRBV7-8,TRBD2,NA,CASSLGTSGSADTQYF,TGTGCCAGCAGTCTAGGGACTAGCGGGAGCGCAGATACGCAGTATTTT
TRBJ2-1,TRBV4-3,TRBD1,NA,CASSQDGEQGSAYNEQFF,TGCGCCAGCAGCCAAGATGGGGAACAGGGGTCAGCCTACAATGAGCAGTTCTTC
TRBJ2-2,TRBV19,TRBD2,few,CASSGLAAGELFF,TGTGCCAGTAGTGGGCTAGCGGCCGGGGAGCTGTTTTTT
TRBJ2-3,TRBV12-5,TRBD2,NA,CASGISGGAGYGDTQYF,TGTGCTAGTGGAATTAGCGGGGGGGCCGGTTACGGAGATACGCAGTATTTT
TRBJ1-6,TRBV7-2,NA,NA,CASSLEGYASPLHF,TGTGCCAGCAGCTTAGAGGGGTATGCATCACCCCTCCACTTT
TRBJ1-1,TRBV27,NA,NA,CASSFSQGKAFF,TGTGCCAGCAGTTTCTCACAGGGAAAAGCTTTCTTT
TRBJ1-1,TRBV2,NA,few,CASSESISYGNTEAFF,TGTGCCAGCAGTGAGTCTATCTCCTACGGGAACACTGAAGCTTTCTTT
TRBJ1-1,TRBV7-2,NA,NA,CASRGQPNTEAFF,TGTGCCAGCAGGGGACAACCAAACACTGAAGCTTTCTTT
TRBJ1-6,TRBV2,NA,NA,CASRAMDNSPLHF,TGTGCCAGCAGGGCAATGGATAATTCACCCCTCCACTTT
TRBJ2-1,TRBV5-1,TRBD2,NA,CASRPLAGGRYGEQFF,TGCGCCAGCAGACCTCTAGCGGGAGGTCGATATGGTGAGCAGTTCTTC